Listed below are T cell receptor beta chains from one sample, sequenced in a study of sequential checkpoint blockade in melanoma. Using immunoSEQ multiplex PCR, the repertoire was profiled, and TCRdb retains in-frame clones only, with some absent. The sample records around 13,000 clones, approximately 78% being singletons. The source was CD8+ T cells sorted from blood (inferred from file names), collected from a patient given nivolumab and ipilimumab in sequence. Source of these receptors: a human donor with melanoma. CDR3s include the opening cysteine and the closing phenylalanine or tryptophan. Some rows mark clone size as missing; the rest say once, few, many or name a class of expanded clone.

- | TRBJ2-1 | TRBV9 | CASSSGDNEQFF
- | TRBJ1-2 | TRBV15 | CATSRGQGNNYGYTF
- | TRBJ2-1 | TRBV19 | CASVPTNEQFF
- | TRBJ2-2 | TRBV16 | CASSPTSGYTGELFF
- | TRBJ2-7 | TRBV2 | CASSQKTGLAYEQYF
- | TRBJ2-1 | TRBV10-3 | CAISSYGGSRSYNEQFF
few | TRBJ1-2 | TRBV4-1 | CATTTGGFYTF
- | TRBJ1-1 | TRBV4-1 | CASTLQAGWVGEAFF
- | TRBJ1-5 | TRBV7-2 | CASSLAINGQPQHF
few | TRBJ1-3 | TRBV12-5 | CASGLGGTGNTIYF
few | TRBJ1-2 | TRBV7-9 | CASSLTLFRDRDYGYTF
- | TRBJ2-7 | TRBV5-1 | CASSEGQGAISYEQYF
- | TRBJ2-7 | TRBV4-3 | CASSRDRGDEQYF
few | TRBJ2-3 | TRBV9 | CASTGLNTDTQYF
hyperexpanded | TRBJ2-1 | TRBV14 | CASSHSSGSSYNEQFF
- | TRBJ1-2 | TRBV6-5 | CASSSAGQAAYYGYTF
- | TRBJ2-7 | TRBV5-8 | CASSLASGDSYEQYF
- | TRBJ2-1 | TRBV10-2 | CASSETRGGPYNEQFF
once | TRBJ2-3 | TRBV28 | CASSLWVAVPDTQYF
- | TRBJ2-7 | TRBV5-4 | CASSARQGMYEQYF
- | TRBJ2-5 | TRBV4-1 | CASSHWTGDLQETQYF
- | - | TRBV11-1 | CASSDGQASSYEQYF
- | TRBJ1-4 | TRBV14 | CASSQDRTGHEKLFF
- | TRBJ2-7 | TRBV6-5 | CASSYVRDRSSYEQYF
few | TRBJ2-1 | TRBV21-1 | CASRREVATPSDNEQFF
- | TRBJ1-2 | TRBV5-5 | CASSSWTGYYGYTF
- | TRBJ2-1 | TRBV14 | CASSGSYNEQFF
- | - | TRBV27 | CASSFSGGRNEQFF
- | TRBJ2-5 | TRBV7-9 | CASSLAGEGETQYF
- | TRBJ2-1 | TRBV9 | CASSVSRTANNEQFF
- | TRBJ2-3 | TRBV5-1 | CASSPRTSGSTDTQYF
- | TRBJ2-2 | TRBV10-2 | CATLIGGELFF
- | TRBJ2-1 | TRBV27 | CASSYSAAGGFYNEQFF
- | TRBJ1-5 | TRBV11-2 | CASSLMSGGGNQPQHF
- | TRBJ2-3 | TRBV7-9 | CASSGGGLTDTQYF
- | TRBJ1-1 | TRBV4-2 | CASAGGMEAFF
- | TRBJ2-4 | TRBV7-9 | CASSGGGRAKNIQYF
- | TRBJ1-2 | TRBV4-1 | CASSQSGKLYTF
- | TRBJ2-3 | TRBV11-2 | CASSDYRLAGSTDTQYF
- | TRBJ2-7 | TRBV19 | CASSIGLAAYEQYF
- | TRBJ2-5 | TRBV4-1 | CASSPPGQGQETQYF
- | TRBJ1-4 | TRBV30 | CAWSFRDRPVGKLFF
once | TRBJ2-1 | TRBV18 | CASSPGTSGRANEQFF
- | TRBJ2-1 | TRBV5-1 | CASSSRTSGGYNEQFF
once | TRBJ1-2 | TRBV12-5 | CASGFSTGRAYGYTF
few | TRBJ1-2 | TRBV27 | CASSFPGYDGYTF
- | TRBJ2-7 | TRBV7-8 | CASSYGPRLAGAPPYEQYF
few | TRBJ2-7 | TRBV5-4 | CARYLGTAAYEQYF
- | TRBJ2-7 | TRBV5-5 | CASSFRDWGLYEQYF
- | TRBJ1-4 | TRBV5-1 | CASSPGATNEKLFF
medium-sized | TRBJ2-7 | TRBV19 | CASSVVGSTGNYEQYF
- | TRBJ2-1 | TRBV23-1 | CAVGLAGSPYNEQFF
once | TRBJ2-5 | TRBV7-9 | CASSPKAGGGETQYF
- | TRBJ2-1 | TRBV4-3 | CASSQGYSGRARLDEQFF
- | TRBJ2-2 | TRBV6-1 | CASLSWDRATGELFF